Following are 8 T cell receptor beta chains from one sample sequenced in a study of monozygotic twins with inflammatory bowel disease. TCRdb reprocessed the 5' RACE reads, with one entry per CDR3 protein and no DNA. The specimen's table records about 160,000 distinct CDR3 sequences. The sequencing input was blood. The receptor set was obtained from a human donor with ulcerative colitis or Crohn's disease, or a healthy co-twin of an affected twin (not recorded which).

CDR3 region: CASSSPGSGWNTEAFF. This chain links TRBV27 with TRBJ1-1; absent DNA, TCRdb's TRBD1 call cannot be checked. Per the germline V gene, CDR1 is MNHEY and CDR2 is SMNVEV (reference sequence). The CDR3 has 16 amino acids.

J is TRBJ2-7 and V is TRBV5-1. The CDR3 contains 13 residues. CDR1 and CDR2 (germline): SGHRS, YFSETQ. The CDR3 sequence: CASSFGSSYEQYF.

The chain employs TRBV7-9 and TRBJ2-2. This CDR3 has 13 residues. Germline lookup yields CDR1 SEHNR and CDR2 FQNEAQ (reference sequence). CDR3 loop: CASSLGLAGELFF.

The V gene is TRBV27, the J gene TRBJ2-5; TCRdb's D call of TRBD1 is untestable without DNA. Germline V gives CDR1 MNHEY, CDR2 SMNVEV (reference sequence). This CDR3 has 16 amino acids. The CDR3 loop reads CASSFDPGGGQETQYF.

This chain links TRBV3-1 with TRBJ2-3; with no DNA, the TCRdb D assignment of TRBD2 cannot be verified. The germline gives CDR1 LGHDT, CDR2 YNNKEL (reference sequence). The CDR3 is 15 residues long. The CDR3 protein is CASSPRASGTDTQYF.

CDR3: CASSYSPGGSNEQFF. The rearrangement uses TRBV6-5 and TRBJ2-1; no DNA is available, so the TRBD1 call from TCRdb remains unchecked. The CDR3 loop spans 15 amino acids. Germline V gene lookup returns CDR1 MNHEY and CDR2 SVGAGI.

This rearrangement joins TRBV27 to TRBJ1-2. Germline V gene lookup returns CDR1 MNHEY and CDR2 SMNVEV (reference sequence). This CDR3 region has 13 residues. CDR3 sequence reads: CASSLQGRDGYTF.

The genes are TRBV20-1 and TRBJ2-7. CDR3 size: 11 residues. The germline gives CDR1 DFQATT, CDR2 SNEGSKA (reference sequence). This CDR3 reads CSARAPYEQYF.